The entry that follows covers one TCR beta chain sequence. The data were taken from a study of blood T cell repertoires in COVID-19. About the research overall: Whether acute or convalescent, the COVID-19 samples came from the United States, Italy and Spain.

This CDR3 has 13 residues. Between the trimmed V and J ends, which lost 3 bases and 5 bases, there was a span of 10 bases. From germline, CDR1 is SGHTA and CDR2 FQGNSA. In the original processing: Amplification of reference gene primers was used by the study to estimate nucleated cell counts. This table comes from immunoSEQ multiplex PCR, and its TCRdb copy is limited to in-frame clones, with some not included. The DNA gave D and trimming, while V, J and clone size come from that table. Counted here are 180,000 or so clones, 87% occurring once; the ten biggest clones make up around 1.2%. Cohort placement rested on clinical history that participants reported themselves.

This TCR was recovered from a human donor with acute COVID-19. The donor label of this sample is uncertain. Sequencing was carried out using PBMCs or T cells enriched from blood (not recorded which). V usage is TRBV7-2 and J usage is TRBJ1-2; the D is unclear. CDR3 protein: CASSLSTIYGYTF. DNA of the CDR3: TGTGCCAGCAGCTTGAGTACGATTTATGGCTACACCTTC.